Listed here is a single T cell receptor beta chain. The antigen remains undetermined. The data belong to a study of cytomegalovirus exposure and HLA in healthy donors. Among the roughly 120 subjects of the validation cohort, separate from the approximately 670-subject first cohort, were the donors. With V trimmed by 6 bases and J by 6 bases, 2 bases remained unmatched. The CDR3 runs to 14 residues. From germline, CDR1 is MNHEY and CDR2 SMNVEV (reference sequence). Generated by immunoSEQ multiplex PCR, the TCRdb table keeps only in-frame clones and is missing some. This table has hundreds of thousands of clones, about 90% appearing once. Study-level points and caveats: Listed as cytomegalovirus-associated were 150 to 200 TCR beta chains. Reportedly, cytomegalovirus status was diagnosed with high sensitivity and specificity.

Sequencing was performed on PBMCs. The source is a man aged 18 to 35 in good health and CMV-seropositive. The chain recombines TRBV27 with TRBJ2-1; TRBD2 matches 13 bases. CDR3 in DNA: TGTGCCAGCAGGGGACTAGCGGGATCCAATGAGCAGTTCTTC. Amino acids: CASRGLAGSNEQFF.